Listed here is a single T cell receptor (beta chain). The trim removed 2 bases at V and 6 bases at J, leaving 7 bases unmatched. This CDR3 is 15 amino acids long. Germline CDR1 SGHKS, CDR2 YYEKEE (reference sequence). This sample is drawn from a study of blood T cell repertoires in COVID-19. Here immunoSEQ multiplex PCR was the method, and the copy in TCRdb shows in-frame clones only, minus some. The repertoire holds tens of thousands of clones, about 80% seen once, with less than 6% in the top ten. The sequencing input was peripheral blood. This clonotype originated in a woman aged 70 to 79 with acute or convalescent COVID-19. The chain joins TRBV5-5 to TRBJ1-2; 10 positions agree with TRBD1. The CDR3 sequence is CASSFLSTGGDGYTF. The CDR3 nucleotides read TGTGCCAGCAGCTTTCTCTCGACAGGGGGCGATGGCTACACCTTC.